This passage covers 21 T cell receptor beta chains from one sample sequenced in a study of blood T cell repertoires in COVID-19. Some clones are missing from TCRdb's copy, which holds only in-frame ones; the method was immunoSEQ multiplex PCR. The repertoire has 150,000 to 200,000 clones, about 88% of them found once; the top ten carry roughly 6%. Sequencing input: peripheral blood. All receptors come from a man aged 35 to 55 with active or convalescent COVID-19.

The chain recombines TRBV30 with TRBJ1-5; D perhaps matches TRBD1 (5 bases). V gave up 0 bases and J gave up 5 bases, with 20 bases separating them. The CDR3 has 17 residues. Germline CDR1 is GTSNPN and CDR2 is SVGIG (reference sequence). Written as DNA, the CDR3 is TGTGCCTGGAGTGTAGCGCAGGGCCGCTCTATCGATCAGCCCCAGCATTTT. It yields the protein CAWSVAQGRSIDQPQHF.

This chain links TRBV5-6 with TRBJ1-2, with 7 bases that match TRBD1. Looked up from germline, CDR1 is SGHDT and CDR2 is YYEEEE. The junction had 13 bases not matched to a gene; V was cut back by 4 bases and J by 1 base. This CDR3 contains 17 residues. CDR3 sequence reads: CASSRERDSSFNYGYTF. The DNA of the CDR3 is TGTGCCAGCAGCCGGGAACGGGACAGTAGCTTTAACTATGGCTACACCTTC. Drawing the rest from reference TRBV5-6 and TRBJ1-2, the complete variable domain is DAGVTQSPTHLIKTRGQQVTLRCSPKSGHDTVSWYQQALGQGPQFIFQYYEEEERQRGNFPDRFSGHQFPNYSSELNVNALLLGDSALYLCASSRERDSSFNYGYTFGSGTRLTVV.

This chain connects TRBV5-1 to TRBJ2-7, with TRBD1 matching 7 bases. This CDR3 is built from 15 residues. The V gene's germline CDR1 is SGHRS and CDR2 YFSETQ. J gave up 3 bases and V 0 bases, and 6 bases lay outside the gene matches. The chain's CDR3 is CASSLAGTDYYEQYF. The CDR3 coding sequence is TGCGCCAGCAGCTTGGCCGGGACAGATTACTACGAGCAGTACTTC.

The gene calls are TRBV18 and TRBJ2-7; 7 nucleotides match TRBD1. The germline gives CDR1 KGHSH, CDR2 LQKENI. V was clipped by 1 base and J by 4 bases; unmatched bases: 1. The CDR3 is 13 residues long. Written as DNA, the CDR3 is TGTGCCAGCTCACCACAGGGGGCGTACGAGCAGTACTTC. Translated: CASSPQGAYEQYF.

The chain employs TRBV3-1 (or the pseudogene TRBV3-2) and TRBJ2-4, with a weak D call TRBD2 (6 bases). The CDR3 covers 14 residues. V was shortened by 1 base and J by 8 bases, with 12 bases between the two germline ends. Germline-derived CDR1 and CDR2 are LGHDT and YNNKEL (reference sequence). The CDR3 protein is CASSQVIGSYIQYF. The CDR3 coding sequence is TGTGCCAGCAGCCAAGTGATCGGGAGTTACATTCAGTACTTC.

This clone has a handful of counts. The V gene is TRBV6-2 or TRBV6-3, the J gene TRBJ1-1, with D tentatively TRBD1 (5 bases). The CDR3 runs 13 residues. Germline V CDR1 and CDR2: MNHEY, SVGEGT. V lost 4 bases and J lost 1, with 7 bases in between. CDR3 DNA sequence: TGTGCCAGCAGTTTCGGGGGGAACACTGAAGCTTTCTTT. Translating gives CASSFGGNTEAFF.

Comment on this clone: This sample includes further DNA sequences coding for the same CDR3. V gene TRBV5-1 combines with J gene TRBJ2-3; tentative D call: TRBD2 (7 bases). The V end was cut by 0 bases, the J end by 2 bases, with 13 bases between. CDR1 is SGHRS, CDR2 YFSETQ, per germline. The CDR3 length is 16 residues. CDR3 nucleotide sequence: TGCGCCAGCAGCTTGGGTCGGGGGGCGGACACAGATACGCAGTATTTT. Translating gives CASSLGRGADTDTQYF.

This clone was seen more than once but under ten times. The gene calls are TRBV6-5 and TRBJ1-4; unclear D gene. Germline V gene data show CDR1 as MNHEY and CDR2 as SVGAGI. The V end lost 4 bases, the J end lost 7 bases, and 13 bases lay between the germline ends. The CDR3 consists of 14 residues. CDR3 DNA sequence: TGTGCCAGCAGTTCGGGGTCGATCGGTGAAAAACTGTTTTTT. Amino acids: CASSSGSIGEKLFF.

The rearrangement links TRBV3-1 (or the pseudogene TRBV3-2) to TRBJ2-7; possibly TRBD2 for D (6 bases). Germline lookup yields CDR1 LGHDT and CDR2 YNNKEL (reference sequence). V was pared by 4 bases and J by 2 bases, with 15 bases between. The CDR3 length is 15 residues. The CDR3 region has the DNA TGTGCCAGCAGCCGAGAACTAGCCGGGGCCTACGAGCAGTACTTC. Protein: CASSRELAGAYEQYF.

V and J are TRBV7-9 and TRBJ2-5, with no clear D. This CDR3 is built from 12 residues. The V and J ends lost 5 bases and 5 bases respectively, with 9 bases between them. Germline V gene sequence: CDR1 SEHNR, CDR2 FQNEAQ (reference sequence). The DNA of the CDR3 is TGTGCCAGCAGCCCCTACTCGGAGACCCAGTACTTC. Translation: CASSPYSETQYF.

The J gene is TRBJ1-4, the V gene TRBV25-1; 8 positions match TRBD1. The length of the CDR3 is 16 residues. The germline CDR1 and CDR2 sequences are MGHDK and SYGVNS. The V gene end was trimmed by 4 bases and the J gene end by 4 bases; junction bases not matched to a gene: 8. This CDR3 is CASSARQGRSNEKLFF. Written as DNA, the CDR3 is TGTGCCAGCAGTGCCCGACAGGGGCGAAGTAATGAAAAACTGTTTTTT.

This clone was detected only a few times. V usage is TRBV18 and J usage is TRBJ1-3; D is uncertain. This CDR3 is 15 amino acids long. V lost 2 bases, J lost 0 bases, and 8 bases lay in between. Germline-derived CDR1 and CDR2 are KGHSH and LQKENI. Here the CDR3 reads CASSPGHSSGNTIYF. CDR3 in DNA: TGTGCCAGCTCACCAGGTCACAGCTCTGGAAACACCATATATTTT.

This sequence joins TRBV19 and TRBJ1-5; 9 nucleotides agree with TRBD1. This CDR3 region has 19 residues. V shed 5 bases and J 0 bases; nucleotides not matched to a gene: 14. In germline, CDR1 is LNHDA, CDR2 SQIVND (reference sequence). DNA for the CDR3: TGTGCCAGTAGTCGGGAGGGAGGACAGGGGATTTATAGCAATCAGCCCCAGCATTTT. Its protein is CASSREGGQGIYSNQPQHF.

This chain joins TRBV24-1 and TRBJ2-5; D is perhaps TRBD1 (6 bases). The CDR3 length is 13 residues. Per germline, CDR1 KGHDR and CDR2 SFDVKD. V gave up 4 bases and J gave up 5 bases, with 10 bases separating them. DNA for the CDR3: TGTGCCACCAGTGAAGCAGGGGTTGAGACCCAGTACTTC. The encoded protein is CATSEAGVETQYF.

The chain has TRBV11-3 and TRBJ1-6; 9 bases line up with TRBD1. The germline CDR1 and CDR2 sequences are SGHNT and YENEEA. The CDR3 is made up of 15 amino acids. V was pared by 5 bases and J by 8 bases, with 7 bases of the junction left unmatched. CDR3 residues: CASSETYRGHSPLHF. In nucleotides, the CDR3 is TGTGCCAGCAGCGAGACGTACAGGGGGCATTCACCCCTCCACTTT. The full variable domain, its missing parts supplied by reference TRBV11-3 and TRBJ1-6, is EAGVVQSPRYKIIEKKQPVAFWCNPISGHNTLYWYLQNLGQGPELLIRYENEEAVDDSQLPKDRFSAERLKGVDSTLKIQPAELGDSAVYLCASSETYRGHSPLHFGNGTRLTVT.

V gene TRBV27 combines with J gene TRBJ1-1; D is unresolved. Deletions cut 6 bases from V and 6 bases from J, with 11 bases between. Germline V lookup: CDR1 MNHEY, CDR2 SMNVEV (reference sequence). This CDR3 has 12 amino acids. The CDR3 sequence: CASSNRVSEAFF. The DNA of the CDR3 is TGTGCCAGCAGCAACCGGGTATCTGAAGCTTTCTTT.

The chain uses TRBV5-1 and TRBJ2-6, with D possibly TRBD1 on 6 matching bases. V was trimmed by 2 bases and J by 0 bases, leaving 12 bases between them. CDR1 and CDR2 from the germline V gene are SGHRS and YFSETQ. The CDR3 is 17 residues long. CDR3: CASSFQDSLSGANVLTF. In DNA, the CDR3 is TGCGCCAGCAGCTTTCAGGACAGCCTCTCTGGGGCCAACGTCCTGACTTTC.

This chain links TRBV2 with TRBJ2-5, with TRBD1 matching over 12 bases. The CDR3 has 15 amino acids. V lost 3 bases, J lost 5 bases, and 4 bases stayed unmatched. CDR1 and CDR2 (germline): SNHLY, FYNNEI. The CDR3 loop reads CASSEGQGARETQYF. In nucleotides, the CDR3 is TGTGCCAGCAGTGAGGGACAGGGGGCTAGGGAGACCCAGTACTTC.

The CDR3 region is CASSAGHIMNTEAFF. CDR3 coding DNA: TGTGCCAGCAGCGCCGGACATATCATGAACACTGAAGCTTTCTTT. This rearrangement joins TRBV9 to TRBJ1-1; possible D gene TRBD1, 5 bases. Trimming removed 3 bases from V and 0 bases from J, with 12 bases in between. The CDR3 spans 15 residues. Germline loops: CDR1 SGDLS, CDR2 YYNGEE.

The CDR3 region has the DNA TGTGCCAGCTCACCATTCGCGGATAACTATGGCTACACCTTC. This sequence encodes CASSPFADNYGYTF. The gene calls are TRBV18 and TRBJ1-2; no clear D gene. CDR1 KGHSH and CDR2 LQKENI come from the germline V gene. Trimming removed 2 bases from V and 1 base from J, with 8 bases in between. This CDR3 contains 14 residues.

The chain joins TRBV5-5 to TRBJ1-2; no definite D call. The germline gives CDR1 SGHKS, CDR2 YYEKEE (reference sequence). The V gene lost 7 bases and the J gene lost 4 bases, with 23 bases spanning the gap. The CDR3 length is 16 residues. The CDR3 DNA is TGTGCCAGCGACTGGAGCCTCTCGGAGTACATCTATGGCTACACCTTC. The encoded protein is CASDWSLSEYIYGYTF.